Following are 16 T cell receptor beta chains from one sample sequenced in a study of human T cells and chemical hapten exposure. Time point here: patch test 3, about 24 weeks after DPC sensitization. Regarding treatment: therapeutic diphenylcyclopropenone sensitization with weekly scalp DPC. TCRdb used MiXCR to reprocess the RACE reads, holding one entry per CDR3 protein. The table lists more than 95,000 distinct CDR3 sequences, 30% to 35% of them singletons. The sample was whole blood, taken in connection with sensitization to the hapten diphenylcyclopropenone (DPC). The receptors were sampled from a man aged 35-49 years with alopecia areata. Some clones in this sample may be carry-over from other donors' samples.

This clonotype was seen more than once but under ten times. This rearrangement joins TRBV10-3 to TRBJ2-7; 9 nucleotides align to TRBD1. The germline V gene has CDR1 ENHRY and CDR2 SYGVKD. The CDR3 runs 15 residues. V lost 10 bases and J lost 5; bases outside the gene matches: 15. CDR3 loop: CARFYATGGLDEQYV. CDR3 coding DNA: TGTGCCAGATTTTACGCTACAGGGGGCTTGGACGAGCAGTACGTC.

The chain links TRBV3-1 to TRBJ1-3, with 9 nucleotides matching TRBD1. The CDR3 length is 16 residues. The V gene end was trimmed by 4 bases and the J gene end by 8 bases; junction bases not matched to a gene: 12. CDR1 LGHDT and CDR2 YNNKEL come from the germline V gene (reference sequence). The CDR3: CASSPRTGAGSYTIYF. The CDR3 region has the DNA TGTGCCAGCAGCCCCCGGACAGGGGCAGGTTCATACACCATATATTTT. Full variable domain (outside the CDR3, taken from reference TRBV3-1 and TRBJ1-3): DTAVSQTPKYLVTQMGNDKSIKCEQNLGHDTMYWYKQDSKKFLKIMFSYNNKELIINETVPNRFSPKSPDKAHLNLHINSLELGDSAVYFCASSPRTGAGSYTIYFGEGSWLTVV.

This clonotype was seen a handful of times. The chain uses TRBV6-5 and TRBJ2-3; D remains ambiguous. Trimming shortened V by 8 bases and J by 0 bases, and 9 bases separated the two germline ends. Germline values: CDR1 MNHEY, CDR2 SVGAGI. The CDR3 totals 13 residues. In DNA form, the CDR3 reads TGTGCCAGCGGCTACATCAGCACAGATACGCAGTATTTT. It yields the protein CASGYISTDTQYF.

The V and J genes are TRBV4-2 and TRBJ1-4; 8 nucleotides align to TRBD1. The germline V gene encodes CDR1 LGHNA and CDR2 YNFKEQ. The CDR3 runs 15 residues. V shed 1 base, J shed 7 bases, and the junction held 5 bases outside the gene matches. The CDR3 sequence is CASSQVSGGVEKLFF. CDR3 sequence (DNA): TGTGCCAGCAGCCAAGTATCAGGGGGCGTTGAAAAACTGTTTTTT.

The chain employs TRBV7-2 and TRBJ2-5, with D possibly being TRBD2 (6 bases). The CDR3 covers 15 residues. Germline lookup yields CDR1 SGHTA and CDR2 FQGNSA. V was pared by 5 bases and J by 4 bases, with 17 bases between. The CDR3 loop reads CASSPSWGRRETQYF. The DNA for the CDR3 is TGTGCCAGCAGCCCGTCCTGGGGGAGGCGAGAGACCCAGTACTTC.

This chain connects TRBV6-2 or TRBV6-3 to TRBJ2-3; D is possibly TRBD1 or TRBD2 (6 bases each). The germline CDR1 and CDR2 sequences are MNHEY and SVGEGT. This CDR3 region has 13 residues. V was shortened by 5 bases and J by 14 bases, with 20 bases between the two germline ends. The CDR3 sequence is CASSNTGGSPPYF. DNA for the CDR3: TGTGCCAGCAGTAATACCGGGGGCTCCCCCCCGTATTTT.

CDR3 in DNA: TGCAGCGTTAAAAGGACTAGCGGCACAGATACGCAGTATTTT. It is translated as CSVKRTSGTDTQYF. The chain is built from TRBV29-1 and TRBJ2-3; 9 bases are shared with TRBD2. V lost 5 bases, J lost 1 base, and 4 bases stayed unmatched. This CDR3 contains 14 residues. Germline CDR1 SQVTM, CDR2 ANQGSEA.

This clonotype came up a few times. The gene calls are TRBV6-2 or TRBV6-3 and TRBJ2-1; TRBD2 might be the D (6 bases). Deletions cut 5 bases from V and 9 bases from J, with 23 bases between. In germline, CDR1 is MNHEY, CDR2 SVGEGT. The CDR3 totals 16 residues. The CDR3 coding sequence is TGTGCCAGCAGTCGGGACTCCCCCCAGCTGTATGGTGAGCAGTTCTTC. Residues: CASSRDSPQLYGEQFF.

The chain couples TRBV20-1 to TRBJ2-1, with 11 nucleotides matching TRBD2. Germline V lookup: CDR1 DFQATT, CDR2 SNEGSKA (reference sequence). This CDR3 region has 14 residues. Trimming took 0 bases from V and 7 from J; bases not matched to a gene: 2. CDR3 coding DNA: TGCAGTGCTAGAGATACTAGCGGGAGAAATGAGCAGTTCTTC. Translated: CSARDTSGRNEQFF.

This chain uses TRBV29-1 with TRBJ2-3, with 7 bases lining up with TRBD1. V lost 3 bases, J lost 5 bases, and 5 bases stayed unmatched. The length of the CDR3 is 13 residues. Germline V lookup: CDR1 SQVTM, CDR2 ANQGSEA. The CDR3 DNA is TGCAGCGTTGAGTTCCCAGGGGGAGATACGCAGTATTTT. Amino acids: CSVEFPGGDTQYF.

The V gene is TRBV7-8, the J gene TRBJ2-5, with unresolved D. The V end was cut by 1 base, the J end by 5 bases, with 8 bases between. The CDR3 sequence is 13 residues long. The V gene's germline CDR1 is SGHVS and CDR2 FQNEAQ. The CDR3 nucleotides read TGTGCCAGCAGCTTAGATTTGGGGGAGACCCAGTACTTC. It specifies CASSLDLGETQYF.

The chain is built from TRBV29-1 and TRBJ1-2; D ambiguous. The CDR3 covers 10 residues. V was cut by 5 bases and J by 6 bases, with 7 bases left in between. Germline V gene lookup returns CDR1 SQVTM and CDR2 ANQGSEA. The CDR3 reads CSVQANGYTF. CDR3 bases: TGCAGCGTTCAGGCCAATGGCTACACCTTC.

CDR3 region: CASSLPGRAVDTQYF. Written as DNA, the CDR3 is TGTGCCAGCAGTTTGCCCGGGAGGGCAGTAGATACGCAGTATTTT. The V and J genes are TRBV28 and TRBJ2-3; 8 nucleotides agree with TRBD2. Germline values: CDR1 MDHEN, CDR2 SYDVKM. Unmatched junction bases numbered 7, after V lost 3 bases and J lost 5 bases. This CDR3 is built from 15 residues.

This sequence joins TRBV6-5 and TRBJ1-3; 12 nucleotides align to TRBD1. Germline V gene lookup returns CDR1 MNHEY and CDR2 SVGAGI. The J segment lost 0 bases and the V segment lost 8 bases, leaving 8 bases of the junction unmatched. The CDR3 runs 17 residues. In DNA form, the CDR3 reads TGTGCCAGCTCGGGACAGGGGGCTCTTCGCTCTGGAAACACCATATATTTT. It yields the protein CASSGQGALRSGNTIYF.

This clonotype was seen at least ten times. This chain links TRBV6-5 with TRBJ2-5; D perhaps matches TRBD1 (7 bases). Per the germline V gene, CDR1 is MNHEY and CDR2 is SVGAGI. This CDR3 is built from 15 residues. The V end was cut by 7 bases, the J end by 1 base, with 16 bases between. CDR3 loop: CASKGGQSFQETQYF. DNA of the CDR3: TGTGCCAGCAAGGGGGGACAGAGCTTCCAAGAGACCCAGTACTTC.

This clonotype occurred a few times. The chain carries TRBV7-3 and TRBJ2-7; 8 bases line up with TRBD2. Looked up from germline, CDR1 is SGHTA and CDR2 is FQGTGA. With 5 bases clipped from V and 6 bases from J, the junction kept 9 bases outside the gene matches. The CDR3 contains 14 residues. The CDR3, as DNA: TGTGCCAGCAGCCACACAGCGGGAGCGGGCGAGCAGTACTTC. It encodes CASSHTAGAGEQYF. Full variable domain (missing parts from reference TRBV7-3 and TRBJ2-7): GAGVSQTPSNKVTEKGKYVELRCDPISGHTALYWYRQSLGQGPEFLIYFQGTGAADDSGLPNDRFFAVRPEGSVSTLKIQRTERGDSAVYLCASSHTAGAGEQYFGPGTRLTVT.